The 6 T cell receptor beta chains below come from one sample, sequenced in a study of T cells in Graves' hyperthyroidism and ophthalmopathy. RNA transcripts served as the template for amplifying TCR beta CDR3 regions. TCR CDR3 underwent first-round RT-PCR with the HTBI primer set. A single record per CDR3 protein comes from TCRdb applying MiXCR to the multiplex PCR reads. In the table there are 370,000 or so distinct CDR3 sequences, 15% to 18% of which are singletons. The sample was blood. These receptor sequences come from a woman younger than 30 with Graves' hyperthyroidism that later progressed to Graves' ophthalmopathy.

The table lists this clonotype with many counts. The chain combines TRBV6-1 with TRBJ2-5, with D unresolved. Germline-derived CDR1 and CDR2 are MNHNS and SASEGT. Trimming shortened V by 1 base and J by 1 base, and 7 bases separated the two germline ends. This CDR3 comprises 14 residues. The CDR3 DNA reads TGTGCCAGCAGTGAAGGTGCAGGCCAAGAGACCCAGTACTTC. Protein sequence: CASSEGAGQETQYF.

The table lists this clonotype with many counts. The chain has TRBV28 and TRBJ1-5, with D possibly matching TRBD1 (6 bases). The germline V and J ends were trimmed by 2 bases and 3 bases, with 11 bases remaining between them. The CDR3 length is 15 residues. Germline V gene data show CDR1 as MDHEN and CDR2 as SYDVKM. In nucleotides, the CDR3 is TGTGCCAGCAGTTTACAGGGGTGGGCCAATCAGCCCCAGCATTTT. It codes for CASSLQGWANQPQHF.

This clonotype has a count of ten or more. V and J are TRBV20-1 and TRBJ2-7; 8 bases are a match to TRBD1. Germline loops: CDR1 DFQATT, CDR2 SNEGSKA (reference sequence). This CDR3 has 12 residues. V dropped 6 bases and J dropped 3; count of bases not matched to a gene: 4. The CDR3 sequence is CSAHGQGYEQYF. The CDR3 DNA reads TGCAGTGCCCACGGACAGGGCTACGAGCAGTACTTC.

In its sample, this clonotype was seen many times. This sequence joins TRBV11-3 and TRBJ1-1; TRBD1 might be the D (6 bases). This CDR3 contains 14 residues. With 1 base removed from V and 7 bases from J, the gap between germline ends came to 13 bases. Germline V gene data show CDR1 as SGHNT and CDR2 as YENEEA. Written as DNA, the CDR3 is TGTGCCAGCAGCTTAGGAGAGGGGGGAGGTGAAGCTTTCTTT. It specifies CASSLGEGGGEAFF.

The gene calls are TRBV19 and TRBJ2-1; D possibly matches TRBD1 or TRBD2 (5 bases each). Germline CDR1 reads LNHDA; CDR2 reads SQIVND (reference sequence). The CDR3 length is 14 residues. V gave up 1 base and J gave up 5 bases, with 9 bases separating them. CDR3 residues: CASSIGGTNNEQFF. DNA of the CDR3: TGTGCCAGTAGTATAGGAGGGACGAACAATGAGCAGTTCTTC.

This clonotype was seen only a few times. V gene TRBV19 combines with J gene TRBJ1-1; tentatively, D is TRBD1 (5 bases). Trimming removed 3 bases from V and 2 bases from J, with 10 bases in between. Germline V CDR1 and CDR2: LNHDA, SQIVND (reference sequence). The CDR3 sequence is 14 residues long. The CDR3 DNA sequence: TGTGCCAGTAGTATCGGGGGAACAAACACTGAAGCTTTCTTT. Protein: CASSIGGTNTEAFF.